A single sample is the source of the 24 T cell receptor beta chains below, sequenced in a study of shared clonotypes between healthy human individuals. Repertoires were generated with immunoSEQ multiplex PCR, while TCRdb's copy carries only in-frame clones and drops some. The table has about 1.1 million clones, roughly 80% seen once; the top ten hold 0.89%. The sample taken for sequencing was memory CD4+ T cells from PBMCs. Indicated subset: CD45RA-negative fraction. These receptor sequences come from a man between 18 and 35 years old in good health. Some clones in this sample may be carry-over from other donors' samples.

The genes are TRBV30 and TRBJ2-5, with a possible D match to TRBD2 (7 bases). The CDR3 loop spans 12 amino acids. Germline CDR1 reads GTSNPN; CDR2 reads SVGIG (reference sequence). Trimming cost V 2 bases and J 7 bases, with 11 bases left between them. CDR3 residues: CAWSKRGGTQYF. CDR3 coding DNA: TGTGCCTGGAGTAAAAGGGGGGGGACCCAGTACTTC.

The sample holds one count of this clone. The same CDR3 can be traced to other DNA sequences in this sample. The chain has TRBV7-2 and TRBJ2-7; D gene uncertain. The length of the CDR3 is 13 residues. The V gene's germline CDR1 is SGHTA and CDR2 FQGNSA. Trimming pared 2 bases from V and 0 bases from J, leaving 5 bases between. CDR3 sequence reads: CASSLRASYEQYF. CDR3 DNA: TGTGCCAGCAGCTTAAGGGCCTCCTACGAGCAGTACTTC.

The rearrangement uses TRBV18 and TRBJ2-3; TRBD2 matches 7 bases. Germline CDR1 KGHSH, CDR2 LQKENI. The CDR3 is 15 amino acids. Trimming cost V 6 bases and J 0 bases; bases outside gene matches: 6. Here the CDR3 DNA reads TGTGCCAGCTCCCCTAGCGGTGATAGCACAGATACGCAGTATTTT. It encodes CASSPSGDSTDTQYF.

This chain connects TRBV6-6 to TRBJ1-4, with 7 bases aligning to TRBD1. Trimming removed 6 bases from V and 5 bases from J; junction bases left unmatched: 9. The CDR3 is 15 residues long. CDR1 is MNHNY, CDR2 SVGAGI, per germline (reference sequence). CDR3 DNA sequence: TGTGCCAGCAGCCGCCCGGGACAGCTAAATGAAAAACTGTTTTTT. This codes for CASSRPGQLNEKLFF.

The chain combines TRBV7-9 with TRBJ1-2; a possible D gene is TRBD1 (5 bases). The CDR3 contains 16 residues. Germline V gene lookup returns CDR1 SEHNR and CDR2 FQNEAQ (reference sequence). Trimming took 2 bases from V and 4 from J, leaving 17 bases between them. CDR3 DNA sequence: TGTGCCAGCAGCTTATGGGTCAGGGCCTCGGGCTATGGCTACACCTTC. This sequence encodes CASSLWVRASGYGYTF.

The rearrangement joins TRBV5-6 to TRBJ1-1; D gene ambiguous. The V end was cut by 2 bases, the J end by 7 bases, with 12 bases between. Germline V gene lookup returns CDR1 SGHDT and CDR2 YYEEEE. This CDR3 is built from 13 residues. DNA for the CDR3: TGTGCCAGCAGCTTCCGACCGGCTGTTGAAGCTTTCTTT. Its protein is CASSFRPAVEAFF.

This clone was detected once. The CDR3 spells CSAGTGIQYF. The CDR3 DNA is TGCAGTGCTGGCACTGGGATCCAGTACTTC. J is TRBJ2-5 and V is TRBV20-1; no firm D call. This CDR3 has 10 residues. Trimming took off 5 bases at V and 10 bases at J, with 11 bases between the two ends. Germline assignment: CDR1 DFQATT and CDR2 SNEGSKA (reference sequence).

V usage is TRBV28 and J usage is TRBJ1-5; 10 bases are a match to TRBD1. This CDR3 has 17 amino acids. Germline V gene lookup returns CDR1 MDHEN and CDR2 SYDVKM. Losses at the gene ends were 7 bases for V and 6 bases for J; bases not matched to a gene: 15. This chain's CDR3 is CASTRQGAGRHGQPQHF. CDR3 nucleotide sequence: TGTGCCAGCACCAGACAGGGGGCGGGTCGGCATGGTCAGCCCCAGCATTTT.

On this clone: At the DNA level, this CDR3 is encoded by other sequences in the same sample as well. The gene calls are TRBV7-3 and TRBJ2-5; possibly TRBD2 for D (5 bases). CDR1 and CDR2 (germline): SGHTA, FQGTGA. The V end was cut by 0 bases, the J end by 3 bases, with 5 bases between. The length of the CDR3 is 13 residues. The CDR3 coding sequence is TGTGCCAGCAGCTTAACGAGGGAAGAGACCCAGTACTTC. This translates into CASSLTREETQYF.

The rearrangement uses TRBV27 and TRBJ2-7, with 11 positions matching TRBD1. V shed 2 bases, J shed 2 bases, and the junction held 2 bases outside the gene matches. CDR3 length equals 15 residues. CDR1 and CDR2 from the germline V gene are MNHEY and SMNVEV (reference sequence). The CDR3 loop reads CASSLRTGGPYEQYF. CDR3 DNA: TGTGCCAGCAGTTTACGGACAGGGGGCCCCTACGAGCAGTACTTC.

CDR3 DNA sequence: TGCGCCAGCAGTCACCGGGACCGAATTCCTGGGGCCAACGTCCTGACTTTC. The encoded protein is CASSHRDRIPGANVLTF. The genes are TRBV23-1 and TRBJ2-6, with D possibly being TRBD1 or TRBD2 (5 bases each). TRBV23-1 is an ORF for which the function is uncertain. This CDR3 is built from 17 residues. Trimming removed 3 bases from V and 2 bases from J, with 14 bases in between.

About this clone: Being one base from a much bigger clone, this may be a read error. V usage is TRBV7-6 and J usage is TRBJ1-1; 8 bases agree with TRBD1. The CDR3 contains 13 residues. Losses at the gene ends were 5 bases for V and 4 bases for J; bases not matched to a gene: 3. Germline CDR1 and CDR2: SGHVS and FNYEAQ. The chain's CDR3 is CASSIDRGTEAFF. In DNA, the CDR3 is TGTGCCAGCAGCATCGACAGGGGCACTGAAGCTTTCTTT.

V is TRBV18 and J is TRBJ2-2; tentative D call: TRBD1 (6 bases). The CDR3 length is 15 residues. Germline V CDR1 and CDR2: KGHSH, LQKENI. Deletions cut 2 bases from V and 7 bases from J, with 14 bases between. The CDR3 region is CASSPARGESGELFF. CDR3 nucleotide sequence: TGTGCCAGCTCACCAGCCAGGGGTGAGAGCGGGGAGCTGTTTTTT.

On this clone: A much more abundant neighbour one base away suggests this may be a read error. Other nucleotide sequences in the sample specify the same CDR3. The chain carries TRBV30 and TRBJ1-2; D is ambiguous. Per the germline V gene, CDR1 is GTSNPN and CDR2 is SVGIG (reference sequence). This CDR3 contains 11 residues. V dropped 0 bases and J dropped 2 bases, with 1 base sitting between them. The chain's CDR3 is CAWSVNYGYTF. CDR3 nucleotides: TGTGCCTGGAGTGTAAACTATGGCTACACCTTC.

The CDR3 loop is CASRRTDSLRSGNTIYF. DNA for the CDR3: TGTGCCAGCAGGAGGACTGACAGCCTCCGCTCTGGAAACACCATATATTTT. The chain combines TRBV28 with TRBJ1-3; TRBD1 might be the D (5 bases). V was trimmed by 6 bases and J by 0 bases, leaving 18 bases between them. The CDR3 sequence is 17 residues long. CDR1 and CDR2 from the germline V gene are MDHEN and SYDVKM.

The CDR3 DNA sequence: TGTGCCAGCAGCTTGGATTCTAGCATCCCCTACGAGCAGTACTTC. Residues: CASSLDSSIPYEQYF. The chain couples TRBV5-4 to TRBJ2-7; weak D call: TRBD2 (5 bases). Trimming stripped 0 bases from V and 2 bases from J, with 12 bases between. This CDR3 contains 15 residues. CDR1 is SGHNT, CDR2 YYREEE, per germline (reference sequence).

This clone was recorded a few times. V gene TRBV27 combines with J gene TRBJ2-2, with 9 bases matching TRBD2. Germline V gene data show CDR1 as MNHEY and CDR2 as SMNVEV (reference sequence). With V trimmed by 3 bases and J by 5 bases, 4 bases remained unmatched. The CDR3 has 15 residues. The CDR3 sequence is CASSFLAGATGELFF. The CDR3 DNA is TGTGCCAGCAGTTTTTTAGCGGGAGCGACCGGGGAGCTGTTTTTT.

The chain joins TRBV11-2 to TRBJ2-1; 12 bases match TRBD2. The germline CDR1 and CDR2 sequences are SGHAT and FQNNGV. After removal of 6 bases from V and 2 bases from J, the junction contained 2 bases not matched to a gene. This CDR3 contains 15 residues. The CDR3 DNA reads TGTGCCAGCAGAAGACTAGCGGGGGCCTACAATGAGCAGTTCTTC. Translating gives CASRRLAGAYNEQFF.

This clone has a single count. V is TRBV7-8 and J is TRBJ1-1, with D perhaps TRBD1 (5 bases). The germline gives CDR1 SGHVS, CDR2 FQNEAQ. The V end was cut by 4 bases, the J end by 4 bases, with 10 bases between. The CDR3 spans 13 residues. The CDR3 spells CASSSRETTEAFF. The CDR3 nucleotides read TGTGCCAGCAGCTCCAGGGAGACCACTGAAGCTTTCTTT.

This clone was counted a single time. The rearrangement joins TRBV2 to TRBJ2-7; 7 positions agree with TRBD1. The germline gives CDR1 SNHLY, CDR2 FYNNEI. The CDR3 has 14 amino acids. V was pared by 6 bases and J by 9 bases, with 14 bases of the junction left unmatched. The CDR3 bases are TGTGCCAGCAGGGAGGAGATCAGGGGGAAAGGGCAGTACTTC. Protein product: CASREEIRGKGQYF.

The rearrangement uses TRBV2 and TRBJ2-7; 11 positions agree with TRBD1. V gave up 5 bases and J gave up 0 bases; unmatched junction bases: 6. Germline V lookup: CDR1 SNHLY, CDR2 FYNNEI. The CDR3 is 16 residues long. CDR3 nucleotide sequence: TGTGCCAGCAGTCAGCAAGGACAGGGGGCCTCCTACGAGCAGTACTTC. Its protein is CASSQQGQGASYEQYF.

The chain combines TRBV9 with TRBJ2-1; the match to TRBD2 covers 9 bases. Per the germline V gene, CDR1 is SGDLS and CDR2 is YYNGEE. The CDR3 is 13 amino acids. The V segment lost 1 base and the J segment 7 bases; nucleotides outside the gene matches: 0. The CDR3 reads CASSVSGGNEQFF. As DNA, the CDR3 is TGTGCCAGCAGCGTAAGCGGGGGGAATGAGCAGTTCTTC.

The chain is built from TRBV27 and TRBJ1-1; maybe TRBD1 (5 bases). The CDR3 runs to 15 residues. The V end was cut by 4 bases, the J end by 6 bases, with 18 bases between. The V gene's germline CDR1 is MNHEY and CDR2 SMNVEV (reference sequence). The DNA of the CDR3 is TGTGCCAGCAGTTCTTGGGGGATCTTAAGGGCTGAAGCTTTCTTT. The encoded protein is CASSSWGILRAEAFF.

Of note for this clone: Within the sample, other DNA sequences also encode this same CDR3. The CDR3 here is CASSSRTSGETQYF. DNA of the CDR3: TGTGCCAGCAGCTCGAGGACCTCTGGAGAGACCCAGTACTTC. The genes are TRBV7-9 and TRBJ2-5; no reliable D call. V lost 4 bases to trimming and J lost 4 bases, with 13 bases between them. Germline loops: CDR1 SEHNR, CDR2 FQNEAQ (reference sequence). This CDR3 comprises 14 residues.